One sample yielded the 6 T cell receptor beta chains listed below, sequenced in a study of post-analysis software for immune sequencing data. Their antigen targets remain unknown. The study's findings and limits: Relative to controls, patients had about 5 TRBV segments at higher frequency, with TRBV5-6, TRBV5-1 and TRBV20-1 among these.

Unique molecular identifiers had been added to the TCR beta cDNA libraries. TCRdb fed the PCR reads into MiXCR, producing one record per CDR3 protein. The sample holds under 200,000 distinct CDR3 sequences, over 25% seen once. The sequenced material came from blood. These TCRs come from a girl under 18 with multiple sclerosis.

For this clonotype: A much larger clone differs by one base, so this may be a read error. The genes are TRBV5-1 and TRBJ1-2; possibly TRBD1 for D (5 bases). The CDR3 totals 12 residues. The germline V gene has CDR1 SGHRS and CDR2 YFSETQ. Trimming cost V 2 bases and J 4 bases, with 6 bases left between them. CDR3 nucleotides: TGCGCCAGCAGCTTCGGGGCCTATGGCTACACCTTC. Encoded protein: CASSFGAYGYTF.

On this clonotype itself: Since a much larger clone is just one base distant, this may be a read error. The V gene is TRBV12-3 or TRBV12-4, the J gene TRBJ2-5, with a possible D match to TRBD1 (5 bases). V lost 0 bases and J lost 11, with 22 bases in between. CDR3 size: 16 residues. Here the CDR3 reads CASSLAWQGFPYGQYF. The CDR3 DNA is TGTGCCAGCAGTTTAGCGTGGCAGGGTTTCCCCTACGGGCAGTACTTC.

This clonotype came up many times. CDR3 loop: CSARDTLGNNEQYF. The CDR3 DNA follows: TGCAGTGCTAGAGATACGCTGGGGAACAACGAGCAGTACTTC. The rearrangement uses TRBV20-1 and TRBJ2-7; D remains ambiguous. The V gene's germline CDR1 is DFQATT and CDR2 SNEGSKA (reference sequence). Trimming pared 0 bases from V and 5 bases from J, leaving 14 bases between. The CDR3 length is 14 residues.

This clonotype was recorded a few times. This chain connects TRBV7-2 to TRBJ1-5; weak D call: TRBD1 (6 bases). CDR3 length: 16 amino acids. The V and J ends lost 1 base and 4 bases respectively, with 14 bases between them. Germline lookup yields CDR1 SGHTA and CDR2 FQGNSA. The CDR3 region is CASSLVGRGANQPQHF. As DNA, the CDR3 is TGTGCCAGCAGCTTAGTCGGACGGGGGGCAAATCAGCCCCAGCATTTT. The full variable domain, its missing parts supplied by reference TRBV7-2 and TRBJ1-5, is GAGVSQSPSNKVTEKGKDVELRCDPISGHTALYWYRQSLGQGLEFLIYFQGNSAPDKSGLPSDRFSAERTGGSVSTLTIQRTQQEDSAVYLCASSLVGRGANQPQHFGDGTRLSIL.

This clonotype appeared a single time. This chain joins TRBV5-1 and TRBJ2-1, with 7 bases lining up with TRBD2. The germline V gene has CDR1 SGHRS and CDR2 YFSETQ. V dropped 4 bases and J dropped 8; count of bases not matched to a gene: 12. The CDR3 runs to 15 residues. In nucleotides, the CDR3 is TGCGCCAGCAGCGCCGGGGCTAGCGGTATGGATGAGCAGTTCTTC. It encodes CASSAGASGMDEQFF.

The chain links TRBV12-3 or TRBV12-4 to TRBJ2-3; 11 bases align to TRBD2. This CDR3 has 16 amino acids. V was pared by 5 bases and J by 0 bases, with 4 bases of the junction left unmatched. CDR3 sequence reads: CASSPSGRSSTDTQYF. CDR3 DNA: TGTGCCAGCAGTCCTAGCGGGAGGTCTAGCACAGATACGCAGTATTTT.